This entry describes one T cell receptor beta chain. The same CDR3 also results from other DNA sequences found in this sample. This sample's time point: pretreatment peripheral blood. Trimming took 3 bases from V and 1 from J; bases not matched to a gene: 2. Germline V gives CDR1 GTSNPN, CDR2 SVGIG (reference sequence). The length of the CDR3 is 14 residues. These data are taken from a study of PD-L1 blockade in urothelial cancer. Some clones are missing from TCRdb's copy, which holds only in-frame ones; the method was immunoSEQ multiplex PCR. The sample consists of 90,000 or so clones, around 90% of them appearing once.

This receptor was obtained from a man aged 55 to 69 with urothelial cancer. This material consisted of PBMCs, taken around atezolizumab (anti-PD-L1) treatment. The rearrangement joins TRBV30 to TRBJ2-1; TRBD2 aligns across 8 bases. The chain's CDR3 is CAWRGGGSYNEQFF. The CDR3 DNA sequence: TGTGCCTGGAGAGGCGGGGGGTCCTACAATGAGCAGTTCTTC.